A selection of T cell receptor beta chains follows, all from one sample in a study of PD-L1 blockade in urothelial cancer. TCRdb's copy holds only in-frame clones and misses some; the assay was immunoSEQ multiplex PCR. The table shows about 32,000 clones, with roughly 82% occurring only once. The specimen comprised PBMCs, sampled around atezolizumab (anti-PD-L1) treatment. These receptors all stem from a man in his fifties or sixties with urothelial cancer. Each CDR3 is given with its conserved first and last residue. The order of the fields is J gene, D gene, V gene, clone size, CDR3 protein, CDR3 DNA. A D gene is named only where the DNA matches it firmly. Clone size appears in some rows only: once, few, many, or a class for an expanded clone.

j_gene: TRBJ1-2
d_gene: TRBD1
v_gene: TRBV25-1
abundance: NA
CDR3aa: CASSHGTGGARGYGYTF
CDR3nt: TGTGCCAGCAGTCATGGGACAGGGGGGGCGAGAGGCTATGGCTACACCTTC

j_gene: TRBJ2-7
d_gene: TRBD1
v_gene: TRBV6-5
abundance: NA
CDR3aa: CASSYSGQPYEQYF
CDR3nt: TGTGCCAGCAGTTACTCGGGACAGCCATACGAGCAGTACTTC

j_gene: TRBJ1-5
d_gene: NA
v_gene: TRBV2
abundance: once
CDR3aa: CASSAVGGERQPQHF
CDR3nt: TGTGCCAGCAGTGCGGTCGGGGGGGAGCGGCAGCCCCAGCATTTT

j_gene: TRBJ2-3
d_gene: TRBD2
v_gene: TRBV27
abundance: NA
CDR3aa: CASSSSGTSGRRADTQYF
CDR3nt: TGTGCCAGCAGTTCATCCGGGACTAGCGGGAGACGCGCAGATACGCAGTATTTT

j_gene: TRBJ1-4
d_gene: NA
v_gene: TRBV30
abundance: NA
CDR3aa: CAWSVYNGRSKRTLASGLFF
CDR3nt: TGTGCCTGGAGTGTATATAATGGCAGGAGCAAAAGGACGTTGGCAAGCGGGCTGTTTTTT

j_gene: TRBJ2-7
d_gene: TRBD1
v_gene: TRBV5-4
abundance: NA
CDR3aa: CASNYRQGPGEQYF
CDR3nt: TGTGCCAGCAACTATCGACAGGGGCCGGGAGAGCAGTACTTC

j_gene: TRBJ2-2
d_gene: NA
v_gene: TRBV7-3
abundance: NA
CDR3aa: CASSSRWGAGELFF
CDR3nt: TGTGCCAGCAGCTCAAGATGGGGGGCCGGGGAGCTGTTTTTT

j_gene: TRBJ1-3
d_gene: TRBD1
v_gene: TRBV5-1
abundance: NA
CDR3aa: CASSTETTGSGNTIYF
CDR3nt: TGCGCCAGCAGCACAGAGACGACAGGGTCTGGAAACACCATATATTTT

j_gene: TRBJ2-7
d_gene: NA
v_gene: TRBV7-9
abundance: few
CDR3aa: CASSSGGGTFSYEQYF
CDR3nt: TGTGCCAGCAGCTCAGGAGGAGGGACTTTTTCCTACGAGCAGTACTTC

j_gene: TRBJ2-4
d_gene: NA
v_gene: TRBV6-1
abundance: NA
CDR3aa: CASSGLKAGIQYF
CDR3nt: TGTGCCAGCAGTGGCCTAAAAGCCGGCATTCAGTACTTC

j_gene: TRBJ2-7
d_gene: TRBD2
v_gene: TRBV5-4
abundance: NA
CDR3aa: CASSSVKRGDNEQYF
CDR3nt: TGTGCCAGCAGCTCGGTAAAGCGGGGCGACAACGAGCAGTACTTC

j_gene: TRBJ2-4
d_gene: TRBD2
v_gene: TRBV12-5
abundance: NA
CDR3aa: CASGLVSSGRVAKNIQYF
CDR3nt: TGTGCTAGTGGTTTGGTGTCATCGGGGAGGGTGGCCAAAAACATTCAGTACTTC

j_gene: TRBJ1-6
d_gene: NA
v_gene: TRBV27
abundance: NA
CDR3aa: CASKIRPQGFDSPLHF
CDR3nt: TGTGCCAGCAAAATCCGGCCCCAGGGGTTTGATTCACCCCTCCACTTT

j_gene: TRBJ2-1
d_gene: NA
v_gene: TRBV5-1
abundance: few
CDR3aa: CASSLEQLGEQFF
CDR3nt: TGCGCCAGCAGCTTGGAGCAACTCGGGGAGCAGTTCTTC

j_gene: TRBJ1-5
d_gene: NA
v_gene: TRBV6-1
abundance: NA
CDR3aa: CASRFARQDYQPQHF
CDR3nt: TGTGCCAGCAGGTTCGCGAGACAGGATTATCAGCCCCAGCATTTT

j_gene: TRBJ2-2
d_gene: TRBD1
v_gene: TRBV10-3
abundance: once
CDR3aa: CAISESRTGGRIGGELFF
CDR3nt: TGTGCCATCAGTGAGTCAAGGACAGGGGGCAGGATAGGCGGGGAGCTGTTTTTT

j_gene: TRBJ2-1
d_gene: TRBD2
v_gene: TRBV5-4
abundance: NA
CDR3aa: CASSSPPGSGSNEQFF
CDR3nt: TGTGCCAGCAGCTCGCCCCCCGGTAGCGGGAGCAATGAGCAGTTCTTC

j_gene: TRBJ1-2
d_gene: NA
v_gene: TRBV9
abundance: NA
CDR3aa: CASSPGLMLGYTF
CDR3nt: TGTGCCAGCAGCCCCGGACTGATGCTTGGCTACACCTTC

j_gene: TRBJ2-1
d_gene: TRBD2
v_gene: TRBV19
abundance: NA
CDR3aa: CASSIGTRHNEQFF
CDR3nt: TGTGCCAGTAGTATCGGGACTAGGCACAATGAGCAGTTCTTC